Below are 30 T cell receptor beta chains sequenced from a single sample in a study of blood T cell repertoires in COVID-19 (dated by TCRdb to the early 2020s). Library preparation employed the immunoSEQ multiplex PCR assay. The clones in this table, taken by TCRdb from immuneACCESS, are in-frame only. Not every clone is retained; where verified, under half of the shortfall comes from an unresolved V gene, and the cause of the rest is unknown. The table for this sample lists 78,000 or so clones; roughly four fifths of them were counted only once. The ten biggest clones cover around 9.7% of the sample. Source material: peripheral blood. All receptors come from a human donor in a cohort sampled during active COVID-19.

J is TRBJ2-1 and V is TRBV12-3 or TRBV12-4, with no clear D. V shed 6 bases and J shed 8 bases, with 8 bases lying between them. The CDR3 spans 11 residues. CDR3 nucleotides: TGTGCCAGCAGCCCCCGCGATGAGCAGTTCTTC. This translates into CASSPRDEQFF.

This clone has a single count. The J gene is TRBJ2-4, the V gene TRBV10-1; 7 nucleotides match TRBD1. The V gene's germline CDR1 is WNHNN and CDR2 SYGVQD (reference sequence). The CDR3 consists of 15 residues. The V and J ends lost 3 bases and 4 bases, in that order; junction bases with no gene match: 6. CDR3 coding DNA: TGCGCCAGCAGTGACCCGGGGACAGCTAAAAACATTCAGTACTTC. It codes for CASSDPGTAKNIQYF.

The rearrangement uses TRBV5-5 and TRBJ1-1; TRBD1 might be the D (5 bases). There are 16 residues in the CDR3. Per germline, CDR1 SGHKS and CDR2 YYEKEE (reference sequence). Trimming pared 4 bases from V and 0 bases from J, leaving 16 bases between. The CDR3 here is CASSARGKPMNTEAFF. The CDR3 DNA reads as TGTGCCAGCAGCGCACGGGGGAAGCCTATGAACACTGAAGCTTTCTTT.

This chain links TRBV4-1 with TRBJ1-2; a weak D match, TRBD1 (5 bases). V shed 0 bases and J shed 1 base, with 9 bases lying between them. CDR3 length equals 15 residues. Germline values: CDR1 MGHRA, CDR2 YSYEKL. The CDR3 is CASSQEEGSNYGYTF. In DNA form, the CDR3 reads TGCGCCAGCAGCCAAGAGGAGGGGAGTAACTATGGCTACACCTTC.

The V gene is TRBV6-5, the J gene TRBJ2-3, with 11 bases aligning to TRBD2. The germline V gene has CDR1 MNHEY and CDR2 SVGAGI. V shed 8 bases, J shed 3 bases, and the junction held 1 base outside the gene matches. The CDR3 is 13 residues long. The CDR3 spells CASRTSGTDTQYF. The CDR3 DNA follows: TGTGCCAGCCGGACTAGCGGGACAGATACGCAGTATTTT.

The V and J genes are TRBV6-5 and TRBJ1-5; tentatively, D is TRBD1 (5 bases). CDR1 MNHEY and CDR2 SVGAGI come from the germline V gene. V lost 8 bases to trimming and J lost 4 bases, with 15 bases between them. The CDR3 is made up of 14 amino acids. The CDR3 sequence: CASGPGGSNQPQHF. In nucleotides, the CDR3 is TGTGCCAGCGGTCCCGGGGGGTCAAATCAGCCCCAGCATTTT.

The J gene is TRBJ2-3, the V gene TRBV7-6; 7 positions agree with TRBD2. J lost 1 base, V lost 7 bases, and 5 bases had no gene match. Germline V gives CDR1 SGHVS, CDR2 FNYEAQ. The CDR3 extends over 14 amino acids. DNA for the CDR3: TGTGCCAGCACGGGAGGCCCTGGCACAGATACGCAGTATTTT. Protein: CASTGGPGTDTQYF.

This sequence joins TRBV19 and TRBJ2-6, with 8 bases that match TRBD1. The CDR3 contains 16 residues. Germline V gene lookup returns CDR1 LNHDA and CDR2 SQIVND (reference sequence). V trimming: 6 bases; J trimming: 0 bases; junction bases outside the gene matches: 4. The CDR3 DNA sequence: TGTGCCAGTAGGGCCGGACAGGGCTCTGGGGCCAACGTCCTGACTTTC. Translated: CASRAGQGSGANVLTF. Supplemented by reference TRBV19 and TRBJ2-6, the full variable domain reads DGGITQSPKYLFRKEGQNVTLSCEQNLNHDAMYWYRQDPGQGLRLIYYSQIVNDFQKGDIAEGYSVSREKKESFPLTVTSAQKNPTAFYLCASRAGQGSGANVLTFGAGSRLTVL.

This clone has only one observation. The V and J genes are TRBV7-2 and TRBJ2-4; D may be TRBD2 (6 bases). Trimming stripped 1 base from V and 1 base from J, with 14 bases between. This CDR3 spans 17 amino acids. Germline CDR1 reads SGHTA; CDR2 reads FQGNSA. CDR3 residues: CASSLGRGLEAKNIQYF. The CDR3 nucleotides read TGTGCCAGCAGCTTAGGGCGGGGATTGGAGGCCAAAAACATTCAGTACTTC.

The CDR3 spells CATSGQTGEDYGYTF. The CDR3 DNA sequence: TGTGCCACCAGCGGCCAGACAGGGGAGGACTATGGCTACACCTTC. The chain carries TRBV15 and TRBJ1-2; 8 positions match TRBD1. The trim removed 5 bases at V and 3 bases at J, leaving 8 bases unmatched. The CDR3 covers 15 residues. CDR1 is LNHNV and CDR2 is YYDKDF in the germline V gene (reference sequence).

CDR3 amino acids: CASRDGQLLVIYF. The CDR3, as DNA: TGTGCCAGCAGGGATGGACAGCTGCTGGTCATATATTTT. The J gene is TRBJ1-3, the V gene TRBV6-5; perhaps TRBD1 as D (6 bases). The germline V gene has CDR1 MNHEY and CDR2 SVGAGI. The length of the CDR3 is 13 residues. The V and J ends lost 6 bases and 12 bases respectively, with 18 bases between them.

This clone was observed a single time. The rearrangement uses TRBV9 and TRBJ2-5; D might be TRBD1 (5 bases). Germline V CDR1 and CDR2: SGDLS, YYNGEE. The CDR3 totals 19 residues. The germline V and J ends were trimmed by 0 bases and 3 bases, with 24 bases remaining between them. In DNA form, the CDR3 reads TGTGCCAGCAGCGTAGCAGGGAACTCCAGGAGTGGGTCCGAAGAGACCCAGTACTTC. This codes for CASSVAGNSRSGSEETQYF.

To note about this clone: This sample includes further DNA sequences coding for the same CDR3. This chain links TRBV9 with TRBJ1-5, with 7 nucleotides matching TRBD1. Germline CDR1 reads SGDLS; CDR2 reads YYNGEE. This CDR3 spans 15 amino acids. V dropped 0 bases and J dropped 2; count of bases not matched to a gene: 2. The CDR3 DNA reads TGTGCCAGCAGCGTAGGACAGGGAGGCAATCAGCCCCAGCATTTT. It yields the protein CASSVGQGGNQPQHF.

This chain links TRBV20-1 with TRBJ1-1; 7 nucleotides agree with TRBD1. Germline V gene sequence: CDR1 DFQATT, CDR2 SNEGSKA (reference sequence). Unmatched junction bases numbered 2, after V lost 2 bases and J lost 8 bases. The CDR3 contains 11 residues. CDR3: CSARRQGEAFF. The CDR3 region has the DNA TGCAGTGCTAGAAGACAGGGAGAAGCTTTCTTT.

The chain has TRBV5-1 and TRBJ2-1, with 11 positions matching TRBD2. CDR1 and CDR2 from the germline V gene are SGHRS and YFSETQ. Trimming at V came to 4 bases and at J to 7 bases, leaving 10 bases not matched to a gene. CDR3 length equals 16 residues. CDR3 nucleotide sequence: TGCGCCAGCAGCGCTTGGGTCCTAGCGGGGGGTAATGAGCAGTTCTTC. Its translation is CASSAWVLAGGNEQFF.

The V call is TRBV19, the J call TRBJ2-4; 9 bases agree with TRBD1. The V gene end was trimmed by 7 bases and the J gene end by 8 bases; junction bases not matched to a gene: 9. CDR1 is LNHDA and CDR2 is SQIVND in the germline V gene (reference sequence). This CDR3 region has 14 residues. The CDR3 DNA follows: TGTGCCAGTACCACACCGGGACAGGGCGACATTCAGTACTTC. Its protein product is CASTTPGQGDIQYF.

This clone showed up just a few times. V usage is TRBV5-8 and J usage is TRBJ1-5; D is possibly TRBD1 (6 bases). The CDR3 spans 16 residues. The germline V and J ends were trimmed by 2 bases and 2 bases, with 14 bases remaining between them. Germline CDR1 SGHTS, CDR2 YDEGEE. CDR3 DNA: TGTGCCAGCAGCTTCGGGACAACCTTAGGCAATCAGCCCCAGCATTTT. This codes for CASSFGTTLGNQPQHF.

The V and J genes are TRBV19 and TRBJ2-1; D unresolved. The CDR3 is 15 amino acids. Per germline, CDR1 LNHDA and CDR2 SQIVND (reference sequence). Trimming removed 3 bases at V and 4 bases at J, with 13 bases between. CDR3 DNA sequence: TGTGCCAGTAGTATCATGGTCGGTCGATACAATGAGCAGTTCTTC. It yields the protein CASSIMVGRYNEQFF.

The V call is TRBV4-2, the J call TRBJ2-7; TRBD2 aligns across 9 bases. With 3 bases clipped from V and 0 bases from J, the junction kept 9 bases outside the gene matches. This CDR3 region has 17 residues. Looked up from germline, CDR1 is LGHNA and CDR2 is YNFKEQ. The chain's CDR3 is CASSQRSGGPSSYEQYF. CDR3 bases: TGTGCCAGCAGCCAGAGAAGCGGGGGGCCCTCCTCCTACGAGCAGTACTTC.

CDR3 residues: CASSGLAGGVRIDNEQFF. The CDR3 bases are TGTGCCAGTAGTGGACTAGCGGGCGGCGTGCGTATAGACAATGAGCAGTTCTTC. The chain has TRBV19 and TRBJ2-1, with TRBD2 matching 11 bases. V lost 5 bases to trimming and J lost 5 bases; unmatched junction nucleotides: 14. This CDR3 spans 18 amino acids. In germline, CDR1 is LNHDA, CDR2 SQIVND (reference sequence).

The chain couples TRBV7-3 to TRBJ2-5; D unresolved. The CDR3 spans 15 residues. In germline, CDR1 is SGHTA, CDR2 FQGTGA. With 2 bases removed from V and 5 bases from J, the gap between germline ends came to 15 bases. The CDR3 loop reads CASSLGRGSLETQYF. DNA of the CDR3: TGTGCCAGCAGCTTAGGGCGTGGGTCCCTGGAGACCCAGTACTTC.

The chain has TRBV11-2 and TRBJ2-7; 8 bases are a match to TRBD1. CDR1 and CDR2 from the germline V gene are SGHAT and FQNNGV. This CDR3 is built from 15 residues. V was clipped by 8 bases and J by 0 bases; unmatched bases: 9. CDR3 bases: TGTGCCAGCGGTCCAGGGGGCACCCTCTCCTACGAGCAGTACTTC. Amino acid sequence: CASGPGGTLSYEQYF.

The genes are TRBV28 and TRBJ1-4; no clear D gene. The germline V and J ends were trimmed by 2 bases and 0 bases, with 7 bases remaining between them. This CDR3 region has 15 residues. Germline V gene sequence: CDR1 MDHEN, CDR2 SYDVKM. The CDR3 here is CASSLLTSTNEKLFF. CDR3 in DNA: TGTGCCAGCAGTTTACTAACGTCAACTAATGAAAAACTGTTTTTT.

CDR3 sequence reads: CASSPLSGRDEFF. CDR3 DNA sequence: TGCGCCAGCAGCCCACTGAGCGGGAGGGACGAGTTCTTC. The gene calls are TRBV5-1 and TRBJ2-1, with 10 bases matching TRBD2. Germline V gives CDR1 SGHRS, CDR2 YFSETQ. The CDR3 contains 13 residues. V was clipped by 4 bases and J by 14 bases; unmatched bases: 9.

This chain uses TRBV20-1 with TRBJ2-4; maybe TRBD2 (6 bases). V lost 6 bases, J lost 13 bases, and 16 bases lay in between. This CDR3 spans 11 amino acids. CDR1 and CDR2 from the germline V gene are DFQATT and SNEGSKA (reference sequence). CDR3 nucleotides: TGCAGTGCCGTTCGAGCGGGCATACAGTACTTC. Protein product: CSAVRAGIQYF.

This rearrangement joins TRBV5-1 to TRBJ1-4, with D maybe TRBD1 (5 bases). Per the germline V gene, CDR1 is SGHRS and CDR2 is YFSETQ. The ends were cut back, 5 bases at V and 4 bases at J, with 15 bases in the middle. The CDR3 runs to 15 residues. CDR3 DNA: TGCGCCAGCAGGATAAGGGGTCCGGGTAATGAAAAACTGTTTTTT. Its translation: CASRIRGPGNEKLFF. Using reference TRBV5-1 and TRBJ1-4 for the parts outside the CDR3, the full variable domain is KAGVTQTPRYLIKTRGQQVTLSCSPISGHRSVSWYQQTPGQGLQFLFEYFSETQRNKGNFPGRFSGRQFSNSRSEMNVSTLELGDSALYLCASRIRGPGNEKLFFGSGTQLSVL.

The V call is TRBV6-6, the J call TRBJ1-2, with 11 bases identical to TRBD1. The V gene end was trimmed by 6 bases and the J gene end by 7 bases; junction bases not matched to a gene: 7. CDR1 and CDR2 from the germline V gene are MNHNY and SVGAGI (reference sequence). The CDR3 contains 14 residues. CDR3 amino acids: CASRAGQGEGGYTF. The CDR3 coding sequence is TGTGCCAGCAGAGCGGGACAGGGGGAAGGTGGCTACACCTTC.

This clone was recorded a few times. The rearrangement uses TRBV6-5 and TRBJ2-1, with a tentative D call TRBD2 (5 bases). Trimming left V 6 bases short and J 2 bases short, with 14 bases between. This CDR3 is built from 15 residues. From germline, CDR1 is MNHEY and CDR2 SVGAGI. The CDR3 DNA is TGTGCCAGCAGGGGGAGCGGTTCCACCTACAATGAGCAGTTCTTC. Protein product: CASRGSGSTYNEQFF.

This chain links TRBV5-1 with TRBJ1-1, with TRBD1 matching 8 bases. Germline CDR1 SGHRS, CDR2 YFSETQ. This CDR3 has 14 amino acids. Trimming cost V 4 bases and J 5 bases; bases outside gene matches: 7. The CDR3 region is CASSPGQGYTEAFF. The CDR3 nucleotides read TGCGCCAGCAGCCCCGGACAGGGTTATACTGAAGCTTTCTTT.

This clone has a handful of counts. V and J are TRBV6-1 and TRBJ2-7, with TRBD1 matching over 7 bases. The trim removed 2 bases at V and 0 bases at J, leaving 7 bases unmatched. The germline V gene encodes CDR1 MNHNS and CDR2 SASEGT. This CDR3 is built from 16 residues. The CDR3 loop is CASSEREGADSYEQYF. CDR3 bases: TGTGCCAGCAGTGAAAGAGAGGGGGCAGACTCCTACGAGCAGTACTTC.